This T cell receptor beta chain was sequenced during a study of post-analysis software for immune sequencing data. Germline V gene lookup returns CDR1 LGHNA and CDR2 YNFKEQ. The V end was cut by 4 bases, the J end by 0 bases, with 19 bases between. This CDR3 contains 17 residues. Study-wide results and caveats: Significantly decreased normalized Chao1 diversity was recorded for multiple sclerosis patients relative to controls. Patients carried five TRBV segments more frequently than controls did, and TRBV5-6, TRBV5-1 and TRBV20-1 were among them. Same-batch samples co-clustered strongly by F measure.

This clonotype was observed a few times. Its antigen is unknown. Every TCR beta cDNA library bore unique molecular identifiers. T cells numbering about 0.9 to 10 million yielded cDNA molecules that totaled roughly 500,000. TCRdb fed the PCR reads into MiXCR, producing one record per CDR3 protein. There are fewer than 850,000 distinct CDR3 sequences in the sample; 25% to 30% occur only once, and around 0.55% lies in the top ten. The genes are TRBV4-2 and TRBJ2-7; D perhaps matches TRBD2 (6 bases). The origin of this receptor is a girl aged 5-17 years with multiple sclerosis. Sequencing used blood. The CDR3 protein is CASSREVSGTFSYEQYF. The CDR3 DNA reads as TGTGCCAGCAGCCGGGAGGTATCCGGAACCTTCTCCTACGAGCAGTACTTC.